The clone carrying this TCR beta chain was found a few times. These data belong to a study of regulatory T cells in long-lasting Graves disease. About the study: The antithyroid drugs taken by newly diagnosed Graves' patients had been used for under 3 months.

Assembly of TCR beta libraries relied on iRepertoire HTBI primers together with Arm-PCR of CDR3 regions. Each CDR3 protein gets one entry after TCRdb re-called the multiplex PCR reads with MiXCR. The profile covers fewer than 650,000 distinct CDR3 sequences, with 15% to 20% appearing a single time and 18% taken by the ten largest. Time point defined: newly diagnosed GD, antithyroid drugs for less than 3 months. Making the TCR library involved RNA that had been extracted from PBMCs. EDTA tubes collected 9 to 9.5 milliliters of peripheral blood. The V gene's germline CDR1 is DFQATT and CDR2 SNEGSKA (reference sequence). The CDR3 has 15 amino acids. Unmatched junction bases numbered 3, after V lost 3 bases and J lost 6 bases. This same sample was also taken into another study, of T cells in Graves' hyperthyroidism and ophthalmopathy. In that study: Patients were excluded because of uncontrolled infection, other autoimmune disease, pregnancy or lactation. Most expanded thyroid clonotypes above 0.001 also appeared in blood.

The origin of this receptor is a woman in her 30s with Graves disease. The chain links TRBV20-1 to TRBJ2-1; 15 positions agree with TRBD2. Source: peripheral blood mononuclear cells (PBMCs), taken at new diagnosis, from a patient treated with antithyroid drugs. Here the CDR3 reads CSASRTSGRANEQFF. In DNA, the CDR3 is TGCAGTGCTAGTAGGACTAGCGGGAGGGCCAATGAGCAGTTCTTC.